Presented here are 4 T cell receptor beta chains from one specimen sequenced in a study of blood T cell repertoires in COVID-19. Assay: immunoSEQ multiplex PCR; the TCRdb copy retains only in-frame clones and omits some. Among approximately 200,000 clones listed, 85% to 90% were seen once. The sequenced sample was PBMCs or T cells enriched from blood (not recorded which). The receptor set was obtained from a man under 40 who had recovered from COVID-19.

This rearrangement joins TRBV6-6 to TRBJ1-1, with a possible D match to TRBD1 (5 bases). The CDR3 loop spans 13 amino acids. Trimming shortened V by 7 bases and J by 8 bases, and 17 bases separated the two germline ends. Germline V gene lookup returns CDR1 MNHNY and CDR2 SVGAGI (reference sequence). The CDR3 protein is CASNADTRREAFF. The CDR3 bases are TGTGCCAGCAACGCGGACACACGGAGAGAAGCTTTCTTT.

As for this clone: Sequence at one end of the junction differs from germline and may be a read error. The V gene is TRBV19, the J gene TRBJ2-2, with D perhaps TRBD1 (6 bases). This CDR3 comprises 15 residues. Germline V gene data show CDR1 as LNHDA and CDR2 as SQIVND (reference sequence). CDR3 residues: CASTIRGHITGELFF. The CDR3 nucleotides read TGTGCCAGTACTATACGGGGACATATCACCGGGGAGCTGTTTTTT.

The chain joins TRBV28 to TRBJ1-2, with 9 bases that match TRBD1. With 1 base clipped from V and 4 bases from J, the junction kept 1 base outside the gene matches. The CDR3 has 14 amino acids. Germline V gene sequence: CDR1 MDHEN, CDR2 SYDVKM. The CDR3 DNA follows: TGTGCCAGCAGTTTATTGGACAGGGGCTATGGCTACACCTTC. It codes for CASSLLDRGYGYTF.

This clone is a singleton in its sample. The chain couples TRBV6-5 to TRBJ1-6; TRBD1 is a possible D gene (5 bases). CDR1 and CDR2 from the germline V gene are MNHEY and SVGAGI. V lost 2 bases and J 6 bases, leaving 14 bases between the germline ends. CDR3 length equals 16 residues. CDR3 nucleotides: TGTGCCAGCAGTTACGGCCCCGACAGAGCTAATTCACCCCTCCACTTT. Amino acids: CASSYGPDRANSPLHF.